This TCR beta chain comes out of a study of tumor-infiltrating lymphocytes in primary liver carcinoma. Germline V gene lookup returns CDR1 MNHEY and CDR2 SVGEGT. The germline V and J ends were trimmed by 6 bases and 10 bases, with 16 bases remaining between them. This CDR3 comprises 13 residues. Blood RNA originated from unsorted whole blood, with germline DNA additionally extracted. Note on this clonotype: This could be a read error, since a much larger clone is one nucleotide away.

The authors made TCR beta cDNA from 500 to 600 ng total RNA with a constant-region primer. Libraries of TCR beta came from three nested multiplex PCR rounds with slightly modified ARM-PCR. The first two PCR rounds used TRBV1-TRBV30 primers with a Cbeta primer, roughly 10 cycles each. TCRdb analysed the multiplex PCR reads with MiXCR anew, one entry per CDR3 protein. The profile covers fewer than 350,000 distinct CDR3 sequences, with about 60% appearing a single time and approximately 9% taken by the ten largest. The sequencing sample was made of peripheral blood. The TCR was taken from a man aged 40-50 years with primary liver carcinoma and hepatitis B virus infection. This chain connects TRBV6-2 or TRBV6-3 to TRBJ1-5, with D perhaps TRBD1 (6 bases). The CDR3 nucleotides read TGTGCCAGCAGACAGGGACATAATTATCCCCAGCATTTT. This encodes CASRQGHNYPQHF.